These 30 T cell receptor beta chains share one sample of origin, sequenced in a study of immune heterogeneity within non-small cell lung tumors. A multiplex PCR containing 32 V primers and 13 J primers was used to amplify TCR beta CDR3. From the multiplex PCR reads, TCRdb called clonotypes with MiXCR, one entry per CDR3 protein. Altogether under 25,000 distinct CDR3 sequences are present, less than 35% being singletons, with the ten largest covering roughly 4%. Template input, which was bulk tumor genomic DNA, totaled 450 to 600 ng per sample. Biopsy collection occurred during surgery, with several far-apart biopsies per primary tumor. Those enrolled were patients newly diagnosed with untreated non-small cell lung cancer and undergoing curative surgery. The specimen was lung tumor tissue. The receptors were gathered from a man aged 35 to 55 with non-small cell lung cancer.

About this clonotype itself: This may arise from a read error, as a much more abundant clone is one base away. The chain combines TRBV6-2 or TRBV6-3 with TRBJ2-1; D unclear. The CDR3 has 14 residues. The germline V and J ends were trimmed by 6 bases and 4 bases, with 13 bases remaining between them. From germline, CDR1 is MNHEY and CDR2 SVGEGT. CDR3 nucleotides: TGTGCCAGCAGACCTCTTCGAGGATACAATGAGCAGTTCTTC. This gives the protein CASRPLRGYNEQFF.

To note about this clonotype: One junction end does not reproduce the germline sequence, and a read error may be involved. CDR3 DNA sequence: TGTGCCATCAGTCTTTCCCTAAGAACTGAAGCCTTCTTT. It encodes CAISLSLRTEAFF. The rearrangement links TRBV12-3 or TRBV12-4 to TRBJ1-1; D call uncertain. CDR3 length: 13 amino acids.

The chain uses TRBV18 and TRBJ1-3; D remains ambiguous. From germline, CDR1 is KGHSH and CDR2 LQKENI. CDR3 size: 14 residues. Trimming removed 4 bases at V and 0 bases at J, with 7 bases between. The CDR3 spells CASSLEASGNTIYF. In DNA, the CDR3 is TGTGCCAGCTCACTGGAGGCCTCTGGAAACACCATATATTTT.

In this sample, this clonotype turned up many times. V usage is TRBV12-3 or TRBV12-4 and J usage is TRBJ1-2; D not certain. The CDR3 runs to 13 residues. Trimming pared 2 bases from V and 4 bases from J, leaving 8 bases between. The CDR3 loop reads CASSLRSSYGYTF. The DNA for the CDR3 is TGTGCCAGCAGTTTAAGATCGAGCTATGGCTACACCTTC.

This clonotype occurred many times. The chain joins TRBV12-3 or TRBV12-4 to TRBJ2-6; D remains unclear. Trimming stripped 7 bases from V and 1 base from J, with 11 bases between. There are 15 residues in the CDR3. The CDR3 nucleotides read TGTGCCAGCACCGGGTTGAGTTCTGGGGCCAACGTCCTGACTTTC. It specifies CASTGLSSGANVLTF.

This clonotype was counted many times. The rearrangement links TRBV10-2 to TRBJ1-2; maybe TRBD1 (6 bases). Per the germline V gene, CDR1 is WSHSY and CDR2 is SAAADI. The germline V and J ends were trimmed by 9 bases and 8 bases, with 22 bases remaining between them. The CDR3 spans 14 residues. The CDR3 loop is CASSRQGNLEGYTF. The CDR3 DNA sequence: TGCGCCAGTTCAAGGCAGGGGAATTTGGAAGGCTACACCTTC.

The chain is built from TRBV11-3 and TRBJ2-7; D is unresolved. The germline V and J ends were trimmed by 1 base and 0 bases, with 10 bases remaining between them. The germline CDR1 and CDR2 sequences are SGHNT and YENEEA. This CDR3 is built from 15 residues. This chain's CDR3 is CASSLAHQSSYEQYF. CDR3 DNA sequence: TGTGCCAGCAGCTTAGCACACCAGAGCTCCTACGAGCAGTACTTC.

V gene TRBV5-6 combines with J gene TRBJ2-3; D unclear. CDR1 and CDR2 from the germline V gene are SGHDT and YYEEEE. The CDR3 runs to 15 residues. Trimming stripped 0 bases from V and 3 bases from J, with 11 bases between. The CDR3 loop reads CASSLVGVGTDTQYF. CDR3 in DNA: TGTGCCAGCAGCTTGGTTGGGGTGGGGACAGATACGCAGTATTTT.

By sample share, this clonotype is medium-sized. The chain employs TRBV24-1 and TRBJ1-2, with a possible D match to TRBD1 (6 bases). V was pared by 4 bases and J by 7 bases, with 18 bases between. The CDR3 sequence is 15 residues long. Germline lookup yields CDR1 KGHDR and CDR2 SFDVKD. The CDR3 DNA reads TGTGCCACCAGTGACTCTTACAGGGCCCGGGGTGGCTACACCTTC. It translates to CATSDSYRARGGYTF.

Relative to its sample, this clonotype is medium-sized. The V and J genes are TRBV11-3 and TRBJ1-6; 7 positions agree with TRBD1. From germline, CDR1 is SGHNT and CDR2 YENEEA. The CDR3 is made up of 13 amino acids. The V segment lost 2 bases and the J segment 11 bases; nucleotides outside the gene matches: 3. The CDR3 sequence is CASSLNQGAPLHF. CDR3 DNA: TGTGCCAGCAGCTTAAATCAGGGGGCACCCCTCCACTTT.

V gene TRBV7-2 combines with J gene TRBJ1-2, with 8 positions matching TRBD1. The CDR3 length is 15 residues. Germline lookup yields CDR1 SGHTA and CDR2 FQGNSA. V trimming: 0 bases; J trimming: 1 base; junction bases outside the gene matches: 1. CDR3 residues: CASSLAGTGNYGYTF. The CDR3 DNA is TGTGCCAGCAGCTTAGCTGGGACAGGTAACTATGGCTACACCTTC.

The chain carries TRBV27 and TRBJ2-1, with 11 bases matching TRBD1. Losses at the gene ends were 6 bases for V and 6 bases for J; bases not matched to a gene: 7. This CDR3 has 15 amino acids. The germline V gene encodes CDR1 MNHEY and CDR2 SMNVEV (reference sequence). As DNA, the CDR3 is TGTGCCAGCAGCCAGGACAGGGGGCGCTTCAATGAGCAGTTCTTC. Amino acids: CASSQDRGRFNEQFF.

For this clonotype: Compared with germline, one end of the junction differs, possibly owing to a read error. The rearrangement joins TRBV12-5 to TRBJ1-1; D is undetermined. The CDR3 runs 14 residues. The germline gives CDR1 LGHNT, CDR2 FRNRAP. CDR3: CSSGLAPGGAEAFF. As DNA, the CDR3 is TGTTCTAGTGGTTTGGCCCCAGGAGGTGCTGAAGCTTTCTTT. The variable domain in full, with the rest retrieved from reference TRBV12-5 and TRBJ1-1, is DARVTQTPRHKVTEMGQEVTMRCQPILGHNTVFWYRQTMMQGLELLAYFRNRAPLDDSGMPKDRFSAEMPDATLATLKIQPSEPRDSAVYFCSSGLAPGGAEAFFGQGTRLTVV.

V gene TRBV7-2 combines with J gene TRBJ2-7; either TRBD1 or TRBD2 may fit D (5 bases each). Trimming pared 4 bases from V and 0 bases from J, leaving 10 bases between. Germline V lookup: CDR1 SGHTA, CDR2 FQGNSA. The CDR3 has 14 amino acids. CDR3 sequence: CASSSKGSSYEQYF. CDR3 DNA: TGTGCCAGCAGCTCTAAGGGGAGCTCCTACGAGCAGTACTTC.

This chain uses TRBV5-5 with TRBJ2-1; D is unclear. The V gene lost 4 bases and the J gene lost 8 bases, with 16 bases spanning the gap. Germline loops: CDR1 SGHKS, CDR2 YYEKEE (reference sequence). The CDR3 runs 14 residues. The CDR3 here is CASSGRAPLDEQFF. The CDR3 coding sequence is TGTGCCAGCAGCGGCCGGGCCCCCTTAGATGAGCAGTTCTTC.

As concerns this clonotype: Being one base from a much bigger clone, this may be a read error. V is TRBV6-4 and J is TRBJ2-3; D remains unclear. This CDR3 is built from 15 residues. The germline V and J ends were trimmed by 2 bases and 0 bases, with 9 bases remaining between them. The germline V gene encodes CDR1 MRHNA and CDR2 SNTAGT. The CDR3 region has the DNA TGTGCCAGCAGTGACCAGTGGGCTAGCACAGATACGCAGTATTTT. Amino acid sequence: CASSDQWASTDTQYF.

This clonotype was counted only a few times. The V and J genes are TRBV19 and TRBJ1-5; tentative D call: TRBD1 (5 bases). The V gene's germline CDR1 is LNHDA and CDR2 SQIVND (reference sequence). Trimming left V 5 bases short and J 6 bases short, with 14 bases between. CDR3 length equals 14 residues. CDR3 nucleotide sequence: TGTGCCAGTAGTTCGCGGGGGTCGAGTCAGCCCCAGCATTTT. It is translated as CASSSRGSSQPQHF.

Note on this clonotype: Germline is not matched at one junction end, which may reflect a read error. CDR3 in amino acids: CASGLGTVNEQFF. The CDR3 region has the DNA TGTGCCAGCGGTTTGGGGACAGTCAATGAGCAGTTCTTC. V gene TRBV12-3 or TRBV12-4 combines with J gene TRBJ2-1; 7 positions match TRBD1. CDR3 size: 13 residues.

This clonotype was observed at least ten times. The J gene is TRBJ2-2, the V gene TRBV6-1; D perhaps matches TRBD1 (5 bases). CDR3 size: 15 residues. CDR1 MNHNS and CDR2 SASEGT come from the germline V gene. Trimming shortened V by 7 bases and J by 5 bases, and 17 bases separated the two germline ends. As DNA, the CDR3 is TGTGCCAGCATCCCCGGACATATCAAGACCGGGGAGCTGTTTTTT. This translates into CASIPGHIKTGELFF.

The count of this clonotype is one. The V gene is TRBV5-4, the J gene TRBJ2-6, with TRBD1 as a possible D gene (5 bases). The V and J ends lost 0 bases and 0 bases respectively, with 10 bases between them. Germline assignment: CDR1 SGHNT and CDR2 YYREEE (reference sequence). The CDR3 loop spans 17 amino acids. CDR3 residues: CASSLGSRASGANVLTF. The CDR3 DNA is TGTGCCAGCAGCTTGGGCTCCAGGGCCTCTGGGGCCAACGTCCTGACTTTC.

In the case of this clonotype: The junction departs from the called germline gene at one end, perhaps through a read error. The chain joins TRBV20-1 to TRBJ1-6; D possibly corresponds to TRBD1 (6 bases). Germline V lookup: CDR1 DFQATT, CDR2 SNEGSKA (reference sequence). This CDR3 comprises 13 residues. The CDR3 DNA reads as TGCAGTGCTAACCCTGGGGGCGATTCACCCCTCAACTTT. Translating it yields CSANPGGDSPLNF.

CDR3 DNA: TGCGGAGAGACTAGCGGGAGGCCAGATACGCAGTATTTT. Protein sequence: CGETSGRPDTQYF. J is TRBJ2-3 and V is TRBV10-1, with 13 bases that match TRBD2. The CDR3 has 13 amino acids. The V gene's germline CDR1 is WNHNN and CDR2 SYGVQD (reference sequence).

This clonotype was detected only a few times. This sequence joins TRBV5-8 and TRBJ1-2; D call uncertain. Trimming removed 4 bases at V and 5 bases at J, with 6 bases between. Germline CDR1 reads SGHTS; CDR2 reads YDEGEE. The length of the CDR3 is 11 residues. The CDR3 coding sequence is TGTGCCAGCAGCCCCACGTATGGCTACACCTTC. Its protein product is CASSPTYGYTF.

In the case of this clonotype: This may stem from a read error, because a much larger clone lies one nucleotide away. The chain uses TRBV11-3 and TRBJ2-5; 9 nucleotides align to TRBD1. This CDR3 spans 14 amino acids. Trimming cost V 5 bases and J 5 bases; bases outside gene matches: 6. Germline CDR1 SGHNT, CDR2 YENEEA. As DNA, the CDR3 is TGTGCCAGCAGCCTACAGGGGGCAGGGGAGACCCAGTACTTC. This encodes CASSLQGAGETQYF.

The chain couples TRBV28 to TRBJ2-5; 10 bases match TRBD1. V lost 7 bases to trimming and J lost 1 base; unmatched junction nucleotides: 9. Germline V gene data show CDR1 as MDHEN and CDR2 as SYDVKM. This CDR3 comprises 16 residues. DNA of the CDR3: TGTGCCAGCACCCTTCCGGGACAGGGGACCCAAGAGACCCAGTACTTC. Amino acids: CASTLPGQGTQETQYF.

This clonotype has just a few counts. This sequence joins TRBV7-2 and TRBJ2-1; 9 nucleotides agree with TRBD2. This CDR3 has 17 amino acids. Germline V CDR1 and CDR2: SGHTA, FQGNSA. The junction had 9 bases not matched to a gene; V was cut back by 5 bases and J by 1 base. CDR3 in amino acids: CASSVNLAGSSYNEQFF. CDR3 DNA sequence: TGTGCCAGCAGCGTAAACCTAGCGGGAAGTTCCTACAATGAGCAGTTCTTC.

This clonotype was seen more than once but under ten times. This chain uses TRBV20-1 with TRBJ1-1; 7 nucleotides match TRBD1. After removal of 3 bases from V and 0 bases from J, the junction contained 7 bases not matched to a gene. The CDR3 is 15 amino acids. Germline values: CDR1 DFQATT, CDR2 SNEGSKA (reference sequence). In DNA form, the CDR3 reads TGCAGTGCTAGCGGATCTGGACAGGTGAACACTGAAGCTTTCTTT. It yields the protein CSASGSGQVNTEAFF.

This clonotype turned up a few times. The chain uses TRBV28 and TRBJ2-7; D unclear. The CDR3 totals 13 residues. Germline V gene data show CDR1 as MDHEN and CDR2 as SYDVKM. Trimming left V 6 bases short and J 4 bases short, with 13 bases between. This CDR3 is CASRPSVVYEQYF. The CDR3 region has the DNA TGTGCCAGCAGGCCGTCTGTGGTTTACGAGCAGTACTTC.

Points on this clonotype: This clone may be a read error of a much larger clone one base away. The chain has TRBV6-4 and TRBJ1-3; D is uncertain. From germline, CDR1 is MRHNA and CDR2 SNTAGT. The CDR3 totals 13 residues. The CDR3 sequence: CAISVSPGNTIYF. CDR3 in DNA: TGTGCCATCAGTGTTTCACCTGGAAACACCATATATTTT.

This clonotype was seen ten or more times. The J gene is TRBJ2-2, the V gene TRBV19; 8 bases fit TRBD1. Germline-derived CDR1 and CDR2 are LNHDA and SQIVND (reference sequence). The CDR3 spans 15 residues. V was clipped by 2 bases and J by 4 bases; unmatched bases: 3. CDR3 sequence: CASSIQGALTGELFF. The CDR3 nucleotides read TGTGCCAGTAGTATACAGGGGGCCCTCACCGGGGAGCTGTTTTTT.